The following is a TCR beta chain sequence with its context. The study counted Cohort 3 donors as recovered given two negative PCRs, clearance, or symptom resolution. Clones were sequenced by immunoSEQ multiplex PCR, and TCRdb holds only the in-frame ones, with some missing. The top ten hold about 3.4% of the sample, which has about 220,000 clones, 82% seen once. These data come from a study of blood T cell repertoires in COVID-19. Trimming cost V 3 bases and J 1 base; bases outside gene matches: 12. This CDR3 is built from 18 residues. Per germline, CDR1 MGHRA and CDR2 YSYEKL. The sequenced sample consisted of PBMCs or T cells enriched from blood (not recorded which). This clonotype originated in a woman aged 55-75 years who had recovered from COVID-19. The rearrangement links TRBV4-1 to TRBJ2-3; 8 bases align to TRBD2. CDR3 DNA: TGCGCCAGCAGCCAGTCGCTAGGGGAGCGGGGGCGCACAGATACGCAGTATTTT. Amino acid sequence: CASSQSLGERGRTDTQYF.